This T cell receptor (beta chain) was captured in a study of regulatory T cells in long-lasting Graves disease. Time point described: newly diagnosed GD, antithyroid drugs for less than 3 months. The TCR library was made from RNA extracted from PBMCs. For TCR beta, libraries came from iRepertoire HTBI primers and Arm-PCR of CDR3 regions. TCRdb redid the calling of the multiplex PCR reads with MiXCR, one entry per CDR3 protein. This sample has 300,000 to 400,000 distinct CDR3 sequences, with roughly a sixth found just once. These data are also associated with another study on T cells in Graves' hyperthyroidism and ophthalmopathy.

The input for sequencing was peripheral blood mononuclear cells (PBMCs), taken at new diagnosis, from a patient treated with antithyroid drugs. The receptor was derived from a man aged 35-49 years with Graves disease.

The DNA for the CDR3 is TGTGCCAGCAGTTACACACTTGACTACGAGCAGTACTTC. The encoded protein is CASSYTLDYEQYF. V gene TRBV6-9 combines with J gene TRBJ2-7, with unresolved D. Trimming removed 3 bases at V and 3 bases at J, with 9 bases between. This CDR3 has 13 residues. Germline CDR1 MNHGY, CDR2 SVAAGI.